The clone carrying this T cell receptor (beta chain) was seen a handful of times. This sample was included in a study of response to subunit inactivated influenza vaccine. CDR1 and CDR2 from the germline V gene are MNHEY and SMNVEV (reference sequence). Trimming left V 6 bases short and J 1 base short, with 16 bases between. CDR3 length equals 16 residues. Using its own MiXCR run on the RT-PCR reads, TCRdb lists one record per CDR3 protein. The table has some 800,000 distinct CDR3 sequences, 20% to 25% seen once; the top ten hold about a tenth. This receptor was taken from a man aged 45-65 years who received an inactivated influenza vaccine. V and J are TRBV27 and TRBJ1-5, with D possibly TRBD1 on 6 matching bases. Sequences were derived from PBMCs from blood, sampled 5 days after vaccination. This chain's CDR3 is CASRGGDSWSNQPQHF. The CDR3 DNA reads TGTGCCAGCAGGGGGGGCGACAGCTGGAGCAATCAGCCCCAGCATTTT.